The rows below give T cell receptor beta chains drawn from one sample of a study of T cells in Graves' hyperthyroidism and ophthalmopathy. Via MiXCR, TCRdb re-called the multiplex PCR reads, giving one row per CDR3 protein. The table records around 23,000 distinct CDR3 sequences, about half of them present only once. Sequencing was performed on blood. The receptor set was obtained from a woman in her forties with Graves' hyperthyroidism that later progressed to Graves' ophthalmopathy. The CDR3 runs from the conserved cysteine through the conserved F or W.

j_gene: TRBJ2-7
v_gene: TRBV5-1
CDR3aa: CASSAEQGYSGTTYEQYF

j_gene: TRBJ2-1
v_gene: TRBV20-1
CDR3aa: CSAWTSGVAGEQFF

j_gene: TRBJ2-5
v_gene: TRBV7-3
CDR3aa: CASNLHLAEEGETQYF

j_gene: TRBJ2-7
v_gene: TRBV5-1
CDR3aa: CASSLTGYEQYF

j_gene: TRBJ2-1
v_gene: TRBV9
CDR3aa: CASSVNSWDEQFF

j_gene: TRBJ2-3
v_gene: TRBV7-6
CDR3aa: CASSQTGTGGTDTQYF

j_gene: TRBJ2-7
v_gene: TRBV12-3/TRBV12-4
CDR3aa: CASRSGGYEQYF

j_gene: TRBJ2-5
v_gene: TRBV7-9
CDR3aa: CASTPWGQEETQYF

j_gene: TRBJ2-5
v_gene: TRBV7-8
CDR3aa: CASSPRTGSKETQYF

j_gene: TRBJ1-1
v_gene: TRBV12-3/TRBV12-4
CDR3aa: CASSRQMNTEAFF

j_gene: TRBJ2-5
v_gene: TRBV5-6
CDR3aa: CASSAYGTGNQYF

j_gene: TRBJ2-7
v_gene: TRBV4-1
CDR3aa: CASSQGANYEQYF

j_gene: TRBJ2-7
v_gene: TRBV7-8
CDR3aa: CASSSGPMGYEQYF

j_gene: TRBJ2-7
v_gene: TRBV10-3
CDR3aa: CAIRQELSYEQYF

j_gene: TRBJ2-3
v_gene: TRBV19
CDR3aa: CASSQPSTDTQYF

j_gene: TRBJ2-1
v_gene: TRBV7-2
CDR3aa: CASSLVSGTSGANSYNEQFF